The 20 T cell receptor beta chains below come from one sample, sequenced in a study of draining lymph node invasion in breast cancer. TCRdb re-derived calls from the bulk RNA-seq reads in MiXCR, one entry per CDR3 protein. The repertoire includes approximately 3,000 distinct CDR3 sequences, around 83% of them detected once, and 9% to 10% sits in the top ten. The CD4+ CD45RA- CD25- gate defined the sorted memory conventional CD4 T cells. The sequencing input was sorted memory CD4+ effector T cells from a lymph node. The receptors originated from a female donor with luminal breast cancer.

The chain is built from TRBV5-6 and TRBJ2-7; D gene ambiguous. The CDR3 has 13 amino acids. Trimming took 2 bases from V and 6 from J, leaving 12 bases between them. The germline gives CDR1 SGHDT, CDR2 YYEEEE. The CDR3 loop reads CASSFRTAREQYF. In nucleotides, the CDR3 is TGTGCCAGCAGCTTTCGGACCGCCCGCGAGCAGTACTTC.

The chain recombines TRBV7-2 with TRBJ1-4; the match to TRBD1 covers 7 bases. This CDR3 comprises 14 residues. Trimming at V came to 5 bases and at J to 7 bases, leaving 7 bases not matched to a gene. CDR1 is SGHTA and CDR2 is FQGNSA in the germline V gene. The DNA of the CDR3 is TGTGCCAGCAGCGGGAGGAACAGGGGTGAAAAACTGTTTTTT. Amino acid sequence: CASSGRNRGEKLFF.

The rearrangement joins TRBV20-1 to TRBJ2-7; D unresolved. With 1 base removed from V and 2 bases from J, the gap between germline ends came to 12 bases. The CDR3 loop spans 14 amino acids. Germline lookup yields CDR1 DFQATT and CDR2 SNEGSKA (reference sequence). The CDR3 region is CSARGGSRPYEQYF. The CDR3 DNA is TGCAGTGCTAGAGGGGGTTCCCGTCCCTACGAGCAGTACTTC.

The chain links TRBV19 to TRBJ1-1; the match to TRBD1 covers 7 bases. CDR3 size: 14 residues. CDR1 and CDR2 from the germline V gene are LNHDA and SQIVND (reference sequence). With V trimmed by 4 bases and J by 5 bases, 7 bases remained unmatched. CDR3 DNA sequence: TGTGCCAGTAGTACCGACAGGGTGGGAACTGAAGCTTTCTTT. Translation gives CASSTDRVGTEAFF.

This clonotype was seen only once. The V and J genes are TRBV5-5 and TRBJ1-6, with TRBD1 as a possible D gene (5 bases). The CDR3 runs to 16 residues. Germline CDR1 SGHKS, CDR2 YYEKEE (reference sequence). The V gene lost 4 bases and the J gene lost 5 bases, with 16 bases spanning the gap. Written as DNA, the CDR3 is TGTGCCAGCAGCATGGAGGGGCCGGAGAATAATTCACCCCTCCACTTT. It specifies CASSMEGPENNSPLHF.

This clonotype was seen only a few times. The J gene is TRBJ1-4, the V gene TRBV28; D not certain. Between the trimmed V and J ends, which lost 4 bases and 2 bases, there was a span of 11 bases. Germline V CDR1 and CDR2: MDHEN, SYDVKM. CDR3 length: 15 amino acids. This CDR3 reads CASSSPPGTNEKLFF. CDR3 nucleotides: TGTGCCAGCAGTTCCCCTCCCGGGACTAATGAAAAACTGTTTTTT.

The chain combines TRBV19 with TRBJ1-6; 8 bases map to TRBD1. This CDR3 is 16 amino acids long. Germline V lookup: CDR1 LNHDA, CDR2 SQIVND (reference sequence). V shed 4 bases, J shed 5 bases, and the junction held 7 bases outside the gene matches. CDR3 sequence reads: CASSRRTGNNNSPLHF. The CDR3 nucleotides are TGTGCCAGTAGTAGAAGGACAGGGAATAATAATTCACCCCTCCACTTT.

The chain's CDR3 is CASSPVWGIGTDTQYF. CDR3 DNA sequence: TGTGCCAGCAGCCCAGTATGGGGGATCGGCACAGATACGCAGTATTTT. The chain is built from TRBV7-8 and TRBJ2-3; D is tentatively TRBD1 or TRBD2 (5 bases each). The V and J ends lost 5 bases and 1 base respectively, with 16 bases between them. The CDR3 extends over 16 amino acids. Looked up from germline, CDR1 is SGHVS and CDR2 is FQNEAQ.

V and J are TRBV5-4 and TRBJ1-1; tentative D call: TRBD1 (5 bases). V gave up 1 base and J gave up 7 bases, with 11 bases separating them. Germline V gene data show CDR1 as SGHNT and CDR2 as YYREEE (reference sequence). The CDR3 has 13 residues. The CDR3 nucleotides read TGTGCCAGCAGCTTGCCCGGGACCTTTGAAGCTTTCTTT. As protein: CASSLPGTFEAFF.

The rearrangement joins TRBV4-3 to TRBJ1-1; D not resolved. Germline loops: CDR1 LGHNA, CDR2 YSLEER. The CDR3 has 15 amino acids. Between the trimmed V and J ends, which lost 0 bases and 5 bases, there was a span of 13 bases. CDR3 sequence reads: CASSQDSWVWTEAFF. The CDR3 nucleotides read TGCGCCAGCAGCCAAGATAGTTGGGTCTGGACTGAAGCTTTCTTT.

J is TRBJ1-1 and V is TRBV5-4, with a possible D match to TRBD1 (5 bases). This CDR3 is built from 13 residues. Germline assignment: CDR1 SGHNT and CDR2 YYREEE (reference sequence). V was shortened by 3 bases and J by 1 base, with 7 bases between the two germline ends. The CDR3 DNA sequence: TGTGCCAGCAGCTACGACAGGAACACTGAAGCTTTCTTT. It specifies CASSYDRNTEAFF.

This sequence joins TRBV20-1 and TRBJ2-7, with unresolved D. CDR3 length equals 17 residues. From germline, CDR1 is DFQATT and CDR2 SNEGSKA (reference sequence). Trimming took off 0 bases at V and 1 base at J, with 19 bases between the two ends. CDR3 amino acids: CSARDRYGGRSSYEQYF. The CDR3, as DNA: TGCAGTGCTAGAGATCGGTACGGCGGCCGGAGTTCCTACGAGCAGTACTTC.

This chain uses TRBV30 with TRBJ1-3; D unclear. CDR1 and CDR2 (germline): GTSNPN, SVGIG (reference sequence). CDR3 length: 14 residues. V lost 7 bases and J 0 bases, leaving 13 bases between the germline ends. In nucleotides, the CDR3 is TGTGCCTTACCGGGTTTCGGCTCTGGAAACACCATATATTTT. It codes for CALPGFGSGNTIYF. The whole variable domain, filled in from reference TRBV30 and TRBJ1-3, reads SQTIHQWPATLVQPVGSPLSLECTVEGTSNPNLYWYRQAAGRGLQLLFYSVGIGQISSEVPQNLSASRPQDRQFILSSKKLLLSDSGFYLCALPGFGSGNTIYFGEGSWLTVV.

The chain employs TRBV20-1 and TRBJ1-1, with D uncertain. Germline values: CDR1 DFQATT, CDR2 SNEGSKA (reference sequence). V was shortened by 6 bases and J by 1 base, with 15 bases between the two germline ends. This CDR3 has 14 amino acids. CDR3 in amino acids: CSAPRRTGNTEAFF. The CDR3 DNA is TGCAGTGCACCTAGGCGGACGGGGAACACTGAAGCTTTCTTT.

This chain joins TRBV20-1 and TRBJ1-1; D is perhaps TRBD1 (5 bases). Looked up from germline, CDR1 is DFQATT and CDR2 is SNEGSKA (reference sequence). The length of the CDR3 is 15 residues. V lost 6 bases and J lost 0, with 17 bases in between. In DNA, the CDR3 is TGCAGTGCCGCCATAACAGGCCACATGAACACTGAAGCTTTCTTT. Translating it yields CSAAITGHMNTEAFF.

The V and J genes are TRBV12-3 or TRBV12-4 and TRBJ1-5; tentatively, D is TRBD1 (6 bases). CDR3 length equals 13 residues. V lost 5 bases and J lost 7, with 12 bases in between. Written as DNA, the CDR3 is TGTGCCAGCAGTCCACAGGGAAGCCAGCCCCAGCATTTT. It translates to CASSPQGSQPQHF.

This rearrangement joins TRBV6-2 or TRBV6-3 to TRBJ2-4; TRBD1 might be the D (7 bases). Germline V CDR1 and CDR2: MNHEY, SVGEGT. The V and J ends lost 7 bases and 2 bases respectively, with 18 bases between them. This CDR3 is 16 amino acids long. This chain's CDR3 is CASTRGASWTKNIQYF. The CDR3 DNA follows: TGTGCCAGCACCAGGGGGGCGTCTTGGACCAAAAACATTCAGTACTTC.

J is TRBJ2-1 and V is TRBV5-6; D is possibly TRBD2 (6 bases). V was pared by 4 bases and J by 0 bases, with 23 bases between. This CDR3 region has 19 residues. The germline gives CDR1 SGHDT, CDR2 YYEEEE. CDR3 sequence (DNA): TGTGCCAGCAGCACCCCTACAAAAGACGGGAGCCACTCCTACAATGAGCAGTTCTTC. Protein: CASSTPTKDGSHSYNEQFF.

This rearrangement joins TRBV4-1 to TRBJ2-1, with TRBD2 matching 15 bases. The CDR3 is 19 amino acids. The trim removed 1 base at V and 3 bases at J, leaving 7 bases unmatched. Germline CDR1 is MGHRA and CDR2 is YSYEKL. CDR3: CASSQVSGTSGGIYNEQFF. CDR3 sequence (DNA): TGCGCCAGCAGCCAAGTCTCCGGGACTAGCGGGGGGATCTACAATGAGCAGTTCTTC.

The chain is built from TRBV5-1 and TRBJ1-3; TRBD1 matches 7 bases. Looked up from germline, CDR1 is SGHRS and CDR2 is YFSETQ. The CDR3 covers 15 residues. V lost 4 bases to trimming and J lost 0 bases; unmatched junction nucleotides: 4. The CDR3 is CASSPGGFSGNTIYF. The CDR3 region has the DNA TGCGCCAGCAGCCCAGGGGGTTTCTCTGGAAACACCATATATTTT.